The 8 T cell receptor beta chains below come from one sample, sequenced in a study of identical twins. One entry per CDR3 protein results from TCRdb running MiXCR on the 5' RACE reads. This sample has hundreds of thousands of distinct CDR3 sequences, with under 9.5% found just once. These data were likewise used in another study, on yellow fever vaccine responses in identical twins.

The material sequenced was memory (CD45RO+) T cells sorted from blood. Every receptor here comes from a woman younger than 35 in good health.

This clonotype was seen repeatedly, ten times or more. The chain is built from TRBV3-1 and TRBJ1-6; TRBD1 agrees at 7 bases. The CDR3 has 16 amino acids. The V segment lost 2 bases and the J segment 1 base; nucleotides outside the gene matches: 2. Germline V gives CDR1 LGHDT, CDR2 YNNKEL (reference sequence). The CDR3 loop reads CASSQPQGSYNSPLHF. The CDR3 nucleotides are TGTGCCAGCAGCCAACCACAGGGGTCCTATAATTCACCCCTCCACTTT.

This clonotype showed up many times. The V gene is TRBV7-9, the J gene TRBJ2-3; D remains ambiguous. The CDR3 has 14 amino acids. Trimming cost V 2 bases and J 2 bases, with 8 bases left between them. CDR1 and CDR2 from the germline V gene are SEHNR and FQNEAQ (reference sequence). This chain's CDR3 is CASSLRDFTDTQYF. The CDR3 DNA is TGTGCCAGCAGCTTAAGAGACTTCACAGATACGCAGTATTTT.

A few counts support this clonotype. J is TRBJ2-2 and V is TRBV9; D remains ambiguous. Trimming stripped 3 bases from V and 3 bases from J, with 6 bases between. This CDR3 is 13 amino acids long. CDR1 SGDLS and CDR2 YYNGEE come from the germline V gene. In nucleotides, the CDR3 is TGTGCCAGCAGCGGCAGCCACACCGGGGAGCTGTTTTTT. Amino acid sequence: CASSGSHTGELFF.

There are a few counts of this clonotype. The rearrangement uses TRBV11-2 and TRBJ2-3; D perhaps matches TRBD1 (6 bases). Deletions cut 2 bases from V and 5 bases from J, with 20 bases between. The CDR3 has 17 residues. Germline assignment: CDR1 SGHAT and CDR2 FQNNGV. CDR3 coding DNA: TGTGCCAGCAGCTTACGGGTACAGGGTTTTCGAGGAGATACGCAGTATTTT. Translating it yields CASSLRVQGFRGDTQYF.

This clonotype was observed a few times. This chain uses TRBV7-9 with TRBJ2-7, with unresolved D. This CDR3 is 12 amino acids long. The V gene's germline CDR1 is SEHNR and CDR2 FQNEAQ (reference sequence). The V gene lost 7 bases and the J gene lost 4 bases, with 11 bases spanning the gap. CDR3 sequence (DNA): TGTGCCAGCACTGGCGGCGGATACGAGCAGTACTTC. This sequence encodes CASTGGGYEQYF.

The CDR3 spells CASSLVQAGVLDTQYF. The CDR3 DNA sequence: TGTGCCAGCAGCCTCGTTCAAGCGGGGGTTTTAGATACGCAGTATTTT. This rearrangement joins TRBV11-2 to TRBJ2-3; the match to TRBD2 covers 8 bases. The CDR3 is 16 amino acids. Per the germline V gene, CDR1 is SGHAT and CDR2 is FQNNGV. The ends lost 5 bases at V and 5 bases at J; junction bases unmatched: 12.

CDR3 sequence: CSASLSGGYEQYV. The CDR3 region has the DNA TGCAGTGCTAGTCTCTCGGGGGGATACGAGCAGTACGTC. The chain combines TRBV20-1 with TRBJ2-7; 7 positions agree with TRBD2. V shed 3 bases, J shed 4 bases, and the junction held 6 bases outside the gene matches. Looked up from germline, CDR1 is DFQATT and CDR2 is SNEGSKA (reference sequence). The CDR3 runs 13 residues.

The V call is TRBV11-2, the J call TRBJ2-1; TRBD1 agrees at 8 bases. CDR1 is SGHAT, CDR2 FQNNGV, per germline. J lost 9 bases, V lost 4 bases, and 8 bases had no gene match. The length of the CDR3 is 14 residues. In DNA form, the CDR3 reads TGTGCCAGCAGCTCGACAGGGGCTAGGGGTGAGCAGTTCTTC. Its translation: CASSSTGARGEQFF. Variable domain in full (rest from reference TRBV11-2 and TRBJ2-1): EAGVAQSPRYKIIEKRQSVAFWCNPISGHATLYWYQQILGQGPKLLIQFQNNGVVDDSQLPKDRFSAERLKGVDSTLKIQPAKLEDSAVYLCASSSTGARGEQFFGPGTRLTVL.